The T cell receptor beta chain under discussion was sequenced for a study of blood T cell repertoires in COVID-19 (dated by TCRdb to about 2020). Some background on the complete study: Samples from collaborators originated in the United States, Italy and Spain and spanned both the acute and convalescent phases of COVID-19. The prospective study material was composed of cDNA or gDNA derived from T cells, B-cell-depleted T cells, or PBMCs. Subjects who had been exposed to COVID-19, were actively infected with it, or had recovered from it provided the deeply sampled blood TCRbeta repertoires that made up the dataset. The repertoires were released in a freely available public database intended as a resource for research on the immune response to SARS-CoV-2. The samples were drawn from two sources: the first 160 participants of the ongoing ImmuneRACE study, and 950 to 1,500 subjects contributed by 6 global collaborators. A de-identified subject ID, COVID-19 status, age in years and sex were almost always included in the sample metadata. Where available, HLA class I and class II types were obtained from metadata supplied by the sample provider rather than from assay-based typing. Beyond this particular receptor, the publication reports: How much clinical and demographic metadata was included differed by source and by participant, and the metadata was provided uncurated.

Participants in the prospective study were enrolled through a virtual design, were aged about 18 to 90 years, and lived in some 24 United States geographic areas. In the prospective study, participants were assigned to cohorts based on the clinical history participants reported in a screening survey and a study questionnaire. Recovered participants in ImmuneRACE Cohort 3 were defined as having two consecutive negative NP/OP PCR tests, clearance from a healthcare professional, or resolution of symptoms. In the prospective study, mobile phlebotomists collected whole blood, serum and a nasopharyngeal or oropharyngeal swab from each participant. Prospective study participants could optionally give additional blood draws and questionnaires over an approximately two-month period. Blood samples from the prospective study were shipped frozen or at room temperature prior to DNA extraction. The CDR3 spans 14 residues, from the cysteine through the phenylalanine. Of all the DNA, just the CDR3 is kept, 42 bases in frame from base 1. A distance of 10 bases separates the germline ends of V and J, which lose 2 bases and 2 bases respectively. The germline V gene encodes CDR1 SGHRS and CDR2 YFSETQ.

This clone was counted only a few times. It has no known antigen specificity. It has no much larger one-base neighbor in the sample; base qualities were not kept. The immunoSEQ Assay, a bias-controlled multiplex PCR, was used to amplify TCRbeta CDR3 regions from genomic DNA. As for how the authors treated the data: The number of nucleated cells in each sample was estimated by amplification of reference gene primers within the assay. To quantify the absolute abundance of each unique TCRbeta CDR3 rearrangement, sequence reads were collapsed and filtered. For each sample, productive Simpson clonality was calculated as the square root of Simpson's diversity index over productive rearrangements. Sourced from immuneACCESS, this table was stored by TCRdb with only in-frame sequences that have V and J called. A share of the clones is absent; for the studies checked, an unresolved V gene accounts for under half, and the remainder has no known explanation. V and J calls and clone size are copied from that table; D and trimming were computed from the DNA. The sample table records 290,000 or so clones; roughly nine tenths of these occur just once. Jointly, the top ten make up roughly 2.6% of the sample.

The chain links TRBV5-1 with TRBJ1-2; too little of a D gene remains to name it. Sequencing was carried out using PBMCs or T cells enriched from blood (not recorded which). This sequence was found in a woman younger than 30 who had recovered from COVID-19. The CDR3 in this case is CASSLRGGNYGYTF. The nucleotide sequence reads TGCGCCAGCAGCTTAAGAGGCGGAAACTATGGCTACACCTTC.